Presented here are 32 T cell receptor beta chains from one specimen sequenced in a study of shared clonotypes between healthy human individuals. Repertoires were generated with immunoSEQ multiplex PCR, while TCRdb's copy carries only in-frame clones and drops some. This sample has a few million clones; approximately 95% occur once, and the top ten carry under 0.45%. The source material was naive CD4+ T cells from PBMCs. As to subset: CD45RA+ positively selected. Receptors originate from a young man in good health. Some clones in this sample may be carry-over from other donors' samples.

The CDR3 bases are TGTGCCAGCAGCCCCACCACCTACAATGAGCAGTTCTTC. Amino acids: CASSPTTYNEQFF. The gene calls are TRBV7-7 and TRBJ2-1; D not certain. CDR3 length: 13 amino acids. From germline, CDR1 is SSHAT and CDR2 FNYEAQ (reference sequence). Trimming shortened V by 5 bases and J by 2 bases, and 7 bases separated the two germline ends.

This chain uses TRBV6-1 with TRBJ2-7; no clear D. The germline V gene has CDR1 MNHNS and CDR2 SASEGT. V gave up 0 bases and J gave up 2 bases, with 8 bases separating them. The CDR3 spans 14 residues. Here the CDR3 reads CASSEAWATYEQYF. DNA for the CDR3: TGTGCCAGCAGTGAAGCGTGGGCAACCTACGAGCAGTACTTC.

Here the CDR3 DNA reads TGTGCCAGCAGCCCCAGCTGGGGAGTCTACGAGCAGTACTTC. It translates to CASSPSWGVYEQYF. This chain uses TRBV11-2 with TRBJ2-7; weak D call: TRBD2 (5 bases). The germline CDR1 and CDR2 sequences are SGHAT and FQNNGV. The CDR3 has 14 amino acids. Between the trimmed V and J ends, which lost 5 bases and 3 bases, there was a span of 14 bases.

The CDR3 protein is CASRPVSGGNEQYF. CDR3 sequence (DNA): TGCGCCAGCCGACCTGTGTCGGGGGGCAACGAGCAGTACTTC. J is TRBJ2-7 and V is TRBV5-1, with D perhaps matching TRBD2 (7 bases). The CDR3 is made up of 14 amino acids. Per the germline V gene, CDR1 is SGHRS and CDR2 is YFSETQ. V was clipped by 7 bases and J by 5 bases, with 19 bases between them.

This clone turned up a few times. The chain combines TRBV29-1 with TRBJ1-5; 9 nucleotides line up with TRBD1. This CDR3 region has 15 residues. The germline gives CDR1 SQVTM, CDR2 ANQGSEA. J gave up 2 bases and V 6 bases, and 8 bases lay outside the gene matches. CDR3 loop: CSVAGQGTGNQPQHF. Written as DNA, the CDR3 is TGCAGCGTCGCGGGACAGGGAACGGGCAATCAGCCCCAGCATTTT. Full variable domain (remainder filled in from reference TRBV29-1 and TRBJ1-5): SAVISQKPSRDICQRGTSLTIQCQVDSQVTMMFWYRQQPGQSLTLIATANQGSEATYESGFVIDKFPISRPNLTFSTLTVSNMSPEDSSIYLCSVAGQGTGNQPQHFGDGTRLSIL.

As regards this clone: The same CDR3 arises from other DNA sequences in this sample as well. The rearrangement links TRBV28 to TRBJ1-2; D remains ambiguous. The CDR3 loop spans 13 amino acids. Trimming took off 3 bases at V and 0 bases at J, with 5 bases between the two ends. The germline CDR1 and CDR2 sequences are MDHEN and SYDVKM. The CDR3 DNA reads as TGTGCCAGCAGTTTGGCAGCTAACTATGGCTACACCTTC. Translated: CASSLAANYGYTF.

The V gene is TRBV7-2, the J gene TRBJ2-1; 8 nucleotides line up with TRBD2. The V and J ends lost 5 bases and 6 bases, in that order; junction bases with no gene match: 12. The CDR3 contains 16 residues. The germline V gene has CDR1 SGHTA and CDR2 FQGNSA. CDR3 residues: CASSPFGTGGSNEQFF. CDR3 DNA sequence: TGTGCCAGCAGCCCTTTCGGTACGGGAGGGAGCAATGAGCAGTTCTTC.

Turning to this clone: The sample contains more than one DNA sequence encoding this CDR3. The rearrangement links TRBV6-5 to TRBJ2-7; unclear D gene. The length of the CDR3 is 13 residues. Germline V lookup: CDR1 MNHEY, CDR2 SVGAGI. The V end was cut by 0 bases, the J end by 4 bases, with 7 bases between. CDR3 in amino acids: CASSYSMGYEQYF. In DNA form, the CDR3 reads TGTGCCAGCAGTTACTCGATGGGGTACGAGCAGTACTTC.

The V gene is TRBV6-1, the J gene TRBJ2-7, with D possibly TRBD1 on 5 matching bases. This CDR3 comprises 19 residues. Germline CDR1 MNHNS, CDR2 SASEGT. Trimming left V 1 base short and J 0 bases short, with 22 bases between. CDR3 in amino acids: CASSEGFLPAGMRSYEQYF. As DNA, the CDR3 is TGTGCCAGCAGTGAAGGGTTCTTACCTGCAGGGATGCGCTCCTACGAGCAGTACTTC.

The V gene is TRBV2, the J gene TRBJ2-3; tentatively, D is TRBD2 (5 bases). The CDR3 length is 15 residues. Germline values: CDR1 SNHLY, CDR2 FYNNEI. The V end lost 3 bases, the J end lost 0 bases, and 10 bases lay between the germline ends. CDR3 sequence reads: CASSDERISTDTQYF. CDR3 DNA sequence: TGTGCCAGCAGTGACGAGCGGATTAGCACAGATACGCAGTATTTT. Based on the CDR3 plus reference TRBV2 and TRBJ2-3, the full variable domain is EPEVTQTPSHQVTQMGQEVILRCVPISNHLYFYWYRQILGQKVEFLVSFYNNEISEKSEIFDDQFSVERPDGSNFTLKIRSTKLEDSAMYFCASSDERISTDTQYFGPGTRLTVL.

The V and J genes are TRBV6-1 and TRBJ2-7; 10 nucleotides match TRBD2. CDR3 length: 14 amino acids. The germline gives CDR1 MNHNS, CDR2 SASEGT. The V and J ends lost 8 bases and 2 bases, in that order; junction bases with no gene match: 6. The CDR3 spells CASWDSGRTYEQYF. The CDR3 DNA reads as TGTGCCAGCTGGGATAGCGGGAGGACCTACGAGCAGTACTTC.

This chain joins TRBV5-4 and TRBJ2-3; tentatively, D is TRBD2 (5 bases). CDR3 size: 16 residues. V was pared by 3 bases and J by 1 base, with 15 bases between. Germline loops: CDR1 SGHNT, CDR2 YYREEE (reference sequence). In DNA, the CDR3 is TGTGCCAGCAGCTCGCGGGTGGACTTGGGCACAGATACGCAGTATTTT. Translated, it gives CASSSRVDLGTDTQYF.

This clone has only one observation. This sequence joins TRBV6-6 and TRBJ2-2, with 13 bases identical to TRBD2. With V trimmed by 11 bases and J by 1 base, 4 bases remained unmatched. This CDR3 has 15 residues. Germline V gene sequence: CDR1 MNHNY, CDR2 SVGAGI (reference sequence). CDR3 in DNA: TGTGCCGGAAGACTAGCGGGAGGGAACACCGGGGAGCTGTTTTTT. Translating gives CAGRLAGGNTGELFF.

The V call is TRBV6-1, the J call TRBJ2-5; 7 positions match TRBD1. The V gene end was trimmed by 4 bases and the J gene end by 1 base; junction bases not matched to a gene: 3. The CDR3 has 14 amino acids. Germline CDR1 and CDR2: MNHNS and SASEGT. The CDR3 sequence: CASSGQGVQETQYF. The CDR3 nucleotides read TGTGCCAGCAGTGGCCAGGGGGTCCAAGAGACCCAGTACTTC.

In DNA, the CDR3 is TGTGCCAGCAGCCTCATCACGACGGCCACTAGCACAGATACGCAGTATTTT. Encoded protein: CASSLITTATSTDTQYF. The chain has TRBV5-4 and TRBJ2-3; D not resolved. Germline lookup yields CDR1 SGHNT and CDR2 YYREEE (reference sequence). The CDR3 consists of 17 residues. V was pared by 4 bases and J by 0 bases, with 18 bases between.

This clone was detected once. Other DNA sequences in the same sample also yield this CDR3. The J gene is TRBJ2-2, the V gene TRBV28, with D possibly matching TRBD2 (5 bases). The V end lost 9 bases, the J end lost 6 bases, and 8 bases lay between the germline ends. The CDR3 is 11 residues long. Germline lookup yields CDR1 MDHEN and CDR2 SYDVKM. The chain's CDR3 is CASTRAGELFF. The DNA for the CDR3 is TGTGCCAGTACGAGGGCCGGGGAGCTGTTTTTT.

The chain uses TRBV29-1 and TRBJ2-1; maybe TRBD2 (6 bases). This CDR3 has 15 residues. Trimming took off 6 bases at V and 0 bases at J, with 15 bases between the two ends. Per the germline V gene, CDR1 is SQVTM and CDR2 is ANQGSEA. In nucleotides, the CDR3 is TGCAGCGTATACGGGACTTTGAGCTCCTACAATGAGCAGTTCTTC. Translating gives CSVYGTLSSYNEQFF.

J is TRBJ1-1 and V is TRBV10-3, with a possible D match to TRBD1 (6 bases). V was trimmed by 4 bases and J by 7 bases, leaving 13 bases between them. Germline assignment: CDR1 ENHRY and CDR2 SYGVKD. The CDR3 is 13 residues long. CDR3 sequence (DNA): TGTGCCATCAGTGGAACTAGGGGGGTTGAAGCTTTCTTT. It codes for CAISGTRGVEAFF.

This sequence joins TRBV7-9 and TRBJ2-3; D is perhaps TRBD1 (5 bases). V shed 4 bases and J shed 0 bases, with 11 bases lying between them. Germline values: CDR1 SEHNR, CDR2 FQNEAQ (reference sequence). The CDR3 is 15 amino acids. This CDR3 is CASSSQGPSTDTQYF. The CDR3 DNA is TGTGCCAGCAGCTCCCAGGGCCCTAGCACAGATACGCAGTATTTT.

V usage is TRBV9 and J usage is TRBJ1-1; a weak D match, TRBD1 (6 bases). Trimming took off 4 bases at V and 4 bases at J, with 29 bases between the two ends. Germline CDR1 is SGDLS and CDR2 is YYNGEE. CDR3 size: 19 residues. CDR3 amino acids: CASSPGTGVGGARGTEAFF. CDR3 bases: TGTGCCAGCAGCCCCGGGACGGGGGTTGGGGGCGCTCGGGGCACTGAAGCTTTCTTT.

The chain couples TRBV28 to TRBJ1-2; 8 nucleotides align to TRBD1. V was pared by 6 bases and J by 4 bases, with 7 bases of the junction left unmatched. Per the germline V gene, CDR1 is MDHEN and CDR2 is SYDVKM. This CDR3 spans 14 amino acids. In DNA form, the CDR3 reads TGTGCCAGCAGGACCGACAGGGGCTCCTATGGCTACACCTTC. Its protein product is CASRTDRGSYGYTF.

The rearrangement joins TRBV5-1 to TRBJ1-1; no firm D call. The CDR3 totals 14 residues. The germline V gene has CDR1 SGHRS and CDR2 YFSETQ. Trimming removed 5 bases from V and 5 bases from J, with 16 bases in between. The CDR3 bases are TGCGCCAGCAGAAGGGTCCGGGGATTGACTGAAGCTTTCTTT. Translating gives CASRRVRGLTEAFF.

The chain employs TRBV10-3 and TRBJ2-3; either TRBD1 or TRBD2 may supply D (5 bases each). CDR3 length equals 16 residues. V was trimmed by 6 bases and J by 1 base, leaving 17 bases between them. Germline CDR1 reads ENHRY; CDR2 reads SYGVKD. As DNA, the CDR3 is TGTGCCATCAGCGAGACAGTTGGGGGTGGCACAGATACGCAGTATTTT. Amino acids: CAISETVGGGTDTQYF.

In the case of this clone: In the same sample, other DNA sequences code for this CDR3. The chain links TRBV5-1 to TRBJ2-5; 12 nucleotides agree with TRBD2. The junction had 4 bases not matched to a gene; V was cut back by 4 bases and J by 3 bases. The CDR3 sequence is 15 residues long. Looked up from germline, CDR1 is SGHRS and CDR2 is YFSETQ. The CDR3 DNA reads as TGCGCCAGCAGCCCCCGACTAGCGGGAGAAGAGACCCAGTACTTC. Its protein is CASSPRLAGEETQYF.

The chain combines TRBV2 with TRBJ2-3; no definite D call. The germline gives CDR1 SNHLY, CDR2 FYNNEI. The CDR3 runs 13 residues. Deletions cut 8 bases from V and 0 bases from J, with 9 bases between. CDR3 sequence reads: CASRRFSTDTQYF. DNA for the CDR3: TGTGCCAGCCGGCGGTTTAGCACAGATACGCAGTATTTT. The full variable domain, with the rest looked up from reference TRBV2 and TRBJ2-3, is EPEVTQTPSHQVTQMGQEVILRCVPISNHLYFYWYRQILGQKVEFLVSFYNNEISEKSEIFDDQFSVERPDGSNFTLKIRSTKLEDSAMYFCASRRFSTDTQYFGPGTRLTVL.

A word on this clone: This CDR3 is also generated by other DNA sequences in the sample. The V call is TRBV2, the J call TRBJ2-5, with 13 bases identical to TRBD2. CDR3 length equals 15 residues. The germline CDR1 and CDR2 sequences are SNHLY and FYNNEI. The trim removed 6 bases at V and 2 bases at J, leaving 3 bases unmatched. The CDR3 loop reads CASSGTSGAQETQYF. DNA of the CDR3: TGTGCCAGCAGCGGGACTAGCGGGGCACAAGAGACCCAGTACTTC. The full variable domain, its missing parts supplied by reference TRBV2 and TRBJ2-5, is EPEVTQTPSHQVTQMGQEVILRCVPISNHLYFYWYRQILGQKVEFLVSFYNNEISEKSEIFDDQFSVERPDGSNFTLKIRSTKLEDSAMYFCASSGTSGAQETQYFGPGTRLLVL.

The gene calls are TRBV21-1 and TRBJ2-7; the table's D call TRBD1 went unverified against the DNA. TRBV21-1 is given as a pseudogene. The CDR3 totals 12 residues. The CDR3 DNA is TGTGCCAGCAGCAAAGCCGCGTCAGGGGGCGTCTTC. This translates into CASSKAASGGVF.

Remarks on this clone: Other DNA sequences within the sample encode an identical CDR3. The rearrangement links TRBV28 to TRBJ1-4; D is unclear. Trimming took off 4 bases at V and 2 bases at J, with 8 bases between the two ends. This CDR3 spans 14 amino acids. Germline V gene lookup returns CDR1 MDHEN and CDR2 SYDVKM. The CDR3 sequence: CASSSPATNEKLFF. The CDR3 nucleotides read TGTGCCAGCAGTTCCCCGGCGACTAATGAAAAACTGTTTTTT.

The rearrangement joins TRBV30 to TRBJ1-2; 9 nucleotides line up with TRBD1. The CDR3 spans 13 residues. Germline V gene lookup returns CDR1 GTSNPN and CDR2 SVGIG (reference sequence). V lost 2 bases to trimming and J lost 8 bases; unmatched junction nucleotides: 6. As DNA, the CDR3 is TGTGCCTGGAGTACAGGGGGCACGGGGGGCTACACCTTC. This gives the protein CAWSTGGTGGYTF.

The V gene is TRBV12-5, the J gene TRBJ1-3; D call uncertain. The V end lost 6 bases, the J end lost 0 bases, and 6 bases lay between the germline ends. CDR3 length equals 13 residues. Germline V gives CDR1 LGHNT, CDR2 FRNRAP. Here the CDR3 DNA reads TGTGCTAGTGGCCAGGACTCTGGAAACACCATATATTTT. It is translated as CASGQDSGNTIYF.

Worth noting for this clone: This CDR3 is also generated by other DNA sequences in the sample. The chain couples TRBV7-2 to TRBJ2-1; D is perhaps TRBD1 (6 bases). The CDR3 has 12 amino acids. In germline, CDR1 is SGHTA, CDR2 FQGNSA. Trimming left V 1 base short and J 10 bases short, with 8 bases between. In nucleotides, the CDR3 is TGTGCCAGCAGCTTAGGGGGGCGGGAGCAGTTCTTC. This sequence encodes CASSLGGREQFF.

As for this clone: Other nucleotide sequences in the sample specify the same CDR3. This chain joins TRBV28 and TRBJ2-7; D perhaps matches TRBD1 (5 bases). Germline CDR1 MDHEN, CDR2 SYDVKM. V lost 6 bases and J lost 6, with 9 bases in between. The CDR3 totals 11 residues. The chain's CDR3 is CASSLQGEQYF. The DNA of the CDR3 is TGTGCCAGCAGCCTGCAGGGCGAGCAGTACTTC.